This T cell receptor (beta chain) was profiled in a study of blood T cell repertoires in COVID-19. TCRdb's copy holds only in-frame clones and misses some; the assay was immunoSEQ multiplex PCR. The sample has 50,000 to 65,000 clones; roughly four fifths are singletons. This CDR3 contains 15 residues. V dropped 2 bases and J dropped 0; count of bases not matched to a gene: 3. Per the germline V gene, CDR1 is GTSNPN and CDR2 is SVGIG (reference sequence). The chain links TRBV30 to TRBJ1-5; 8 bases align to TRBD1. The TCR comes from a woman aged 60 to 75 with acute or convalescent COVID-19. Sequenced material: peripheral blood. CDR3 coding DNA: TGTGCCTGGAGTTTAGGGACAGGTAGCAATCAGCCCCAGCATTTT. Protein sequence: CAWSLGTGSNQPQHF.